This T cell receptor (beta chain) stems from a study of blood T cell repertoires in COVID-19. On the study more broadly: Italy, Spain and the United States were the sources of the convalescent and acute COVID-19 samples. The analysed material was cDNA or gDNA that came from T cells, B-cell-depleted T cells, or PBMCs.

Authors' analysis steps: Scientists estimated how many nucleated cells there were by amplifying reference gene primers. Clones were sequenced by immunoSEQ multiplex PCR, and TCRdb holds only the in-frame ones, with some missing. The V and J calls and clone size are taken from that table; D and trimming were inferred from the DNA. The table records approximately 260,000 clones, 86% of them present only once. The clonotype was recovered from a woman aged 40 to 55 with acute COVID-19. The sequencing sample was made of PBMCs or T cells enriched from blood (not recorded which).

The CDR3 sequence is CASSLRIAGVDTQYF. The CDR3 DNA reads as TGTGCCAGCAGTTTAAGAATAGCGGGAGTCGATACGCAGTATTTT. J is TRBJ2-3 and V is TRBV27, with TRBD2 matching over 9 bases. The V and J ends lost 2 bases and 6 bases, in that order; junction bases with no gene match: 6. Per germline, CDR1 MNHEY and CDR2 SMNVEV (reference sequence). The CDR3 is 15 amino acids.